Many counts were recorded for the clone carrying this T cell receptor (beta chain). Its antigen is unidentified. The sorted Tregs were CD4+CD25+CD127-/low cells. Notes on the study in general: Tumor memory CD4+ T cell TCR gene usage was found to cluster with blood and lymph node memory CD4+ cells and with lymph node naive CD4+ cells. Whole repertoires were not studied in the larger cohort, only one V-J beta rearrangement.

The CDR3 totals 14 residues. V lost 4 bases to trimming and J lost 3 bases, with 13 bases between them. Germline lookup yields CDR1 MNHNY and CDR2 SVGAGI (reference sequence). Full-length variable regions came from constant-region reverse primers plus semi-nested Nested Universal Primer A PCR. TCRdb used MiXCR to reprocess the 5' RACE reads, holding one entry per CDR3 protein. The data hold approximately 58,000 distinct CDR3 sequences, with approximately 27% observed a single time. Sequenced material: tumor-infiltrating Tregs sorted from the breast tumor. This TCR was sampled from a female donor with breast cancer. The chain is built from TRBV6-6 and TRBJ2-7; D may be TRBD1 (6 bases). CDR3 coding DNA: TGTGCCAGCAGTTTTACAGGGAATAACTACGAGCAGTACTTC. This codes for CASSFTGNNYEQYF.